The 3 T cell receptor beta chains below all came from one sample that was sequenced in a study of cytomegalovirus exposure and HLA in healthy donors. PCR used 60 Vbeta primers and 13 Jbeta primers. Profiled with immunoSEQ multiplex PCR; TCRdb holds only in-frame clones, not every one. The data contain around 120,000 clones, roughly four fifths of them singletons. Sequencing was done on a sample of PBMCs. The receptors come from a male donor in good health and CMV-seropositive.

The genes are TRBV7-6 and TRBJ2-5; 8 bases map to TRBD2. Trimming took 1 base from V and 6 from J; bases not matched to a gene: 4. The CDR3 is 14 residues long. Germline CDR1 and CDR2: SGHVS and FNYEAQ. CDR3 nucleotides: TGTGCCAGCAGCTTAGGTAGCGGGGATAAGACCCAGTACTTC. Its translation is CASSLGSGDKTQYF.

The rearrangement links TRBV5-6 to TRBJ1-5, with 10 bases matching TRBD1. CDR3 length equals 17 residues. The junction had 7 bases not matched to a gene; V was cut back by 3 bases and J by 1 base. Germline V CDR1 and CDR2: SGHDT, YYEEEE. CDR3 bases: TGTGCCAGCAGCTCCGGGACAGGGGCCCCAAGCAATCAGCCCCAGCATTTT. Encoded protein: CASSSGTGAPSNQPQHF.

The chain carries TRBV7-8 and TRBJ2-5; 8 bases fit TRBD1. The CDR3 extends over 14 amino acids. In germline, CDR1 is SGHVS, CDR2 FQNEAQ. With V trimmed by 3 bases and J by 1 base, 1 base remained unmatched. CDR3 nucleotides: TGTGCCAGCAGCTTGGGGACAGGCCAAGAGACCCAGTACTTC. Encoded protein: CASSLGTGQETQYF.